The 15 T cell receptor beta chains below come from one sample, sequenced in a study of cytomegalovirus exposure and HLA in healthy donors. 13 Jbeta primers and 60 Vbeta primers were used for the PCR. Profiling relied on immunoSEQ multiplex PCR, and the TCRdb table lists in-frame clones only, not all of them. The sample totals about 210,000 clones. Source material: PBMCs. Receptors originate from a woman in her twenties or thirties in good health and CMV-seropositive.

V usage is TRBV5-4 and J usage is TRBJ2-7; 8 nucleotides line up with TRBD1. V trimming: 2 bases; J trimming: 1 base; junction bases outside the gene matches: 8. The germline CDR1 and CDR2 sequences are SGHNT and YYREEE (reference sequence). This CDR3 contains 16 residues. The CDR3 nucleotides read TGTGCCAGCAGCTTCCAACAGGGGGGTTTATCCTACGAGCAGTACTTC. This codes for CASSFQQGGLSYEQYF.

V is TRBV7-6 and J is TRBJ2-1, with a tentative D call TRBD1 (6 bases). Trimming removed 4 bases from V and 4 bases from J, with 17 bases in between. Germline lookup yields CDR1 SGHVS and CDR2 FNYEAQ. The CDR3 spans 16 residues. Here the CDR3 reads CASSSVPGALYNEQFF. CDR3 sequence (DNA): TGTGCCAGCAGCTCGGTCCCAGGGGCTTTATACAATGAGCAGTTCTTC.

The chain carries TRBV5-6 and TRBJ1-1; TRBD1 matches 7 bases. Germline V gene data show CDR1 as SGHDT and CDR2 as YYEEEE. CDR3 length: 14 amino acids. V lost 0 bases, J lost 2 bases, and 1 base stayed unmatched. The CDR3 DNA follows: TGTGCCAGCAGCTTGGACAGGGGAAACACTGAAGCTTTCTTT. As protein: CASSLDRGNTEAFF.

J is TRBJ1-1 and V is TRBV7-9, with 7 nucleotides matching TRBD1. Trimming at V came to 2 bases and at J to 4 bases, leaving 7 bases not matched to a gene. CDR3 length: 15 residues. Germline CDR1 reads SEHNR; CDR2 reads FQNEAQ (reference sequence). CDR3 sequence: CASSLPRDRVTEAFF. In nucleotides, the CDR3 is TGTGCCAGCAGCTTACCTCGGGACAGAGTCACTGAAGCTTTCTTT.

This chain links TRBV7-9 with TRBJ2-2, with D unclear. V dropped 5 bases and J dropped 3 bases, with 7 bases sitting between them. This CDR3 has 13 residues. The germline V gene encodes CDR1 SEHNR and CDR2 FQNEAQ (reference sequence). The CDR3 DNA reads TGTGCCAGCAGCACATCATACACCGGGGAGCTGTTTTTT. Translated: CASSTSYTGELFF.

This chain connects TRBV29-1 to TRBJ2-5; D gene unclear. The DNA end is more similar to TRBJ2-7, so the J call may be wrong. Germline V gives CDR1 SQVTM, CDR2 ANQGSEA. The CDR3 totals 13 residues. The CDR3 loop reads CSVVETNPYEQYF. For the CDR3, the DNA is TGCAGCGTTGTAGAGACAAACCCCTACGAGCAGTACTTC.

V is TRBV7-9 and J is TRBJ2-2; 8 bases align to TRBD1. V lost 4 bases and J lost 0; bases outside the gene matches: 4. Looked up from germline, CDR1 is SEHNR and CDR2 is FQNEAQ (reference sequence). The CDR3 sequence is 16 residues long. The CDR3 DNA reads TGTGCCAGCAGCTACCGGACAGGGTCGAACACCGGGGAGCTGTTTTTT. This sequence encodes CASSYRTGSNTGELFF.

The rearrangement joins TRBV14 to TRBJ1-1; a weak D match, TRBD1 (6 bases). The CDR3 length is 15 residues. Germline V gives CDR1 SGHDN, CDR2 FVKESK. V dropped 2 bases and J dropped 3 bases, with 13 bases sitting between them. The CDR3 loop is CASSQLDRLDTEAFF. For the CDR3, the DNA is TGTGCCAGCAGCCAATTAGACAGGTTAGACACTGAAGCTTTCTTT.

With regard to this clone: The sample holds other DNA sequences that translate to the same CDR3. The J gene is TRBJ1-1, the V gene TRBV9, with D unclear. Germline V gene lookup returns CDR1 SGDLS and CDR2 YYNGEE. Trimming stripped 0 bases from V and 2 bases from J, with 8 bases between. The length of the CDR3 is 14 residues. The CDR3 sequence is CASSVVSGNTEAFF. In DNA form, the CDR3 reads TGTGCCAGCAGCGTAGTATCAGGCAACACTGAAGCTTTCTTT. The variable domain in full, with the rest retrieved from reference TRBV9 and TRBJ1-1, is DSGVTQTPKHLITATGQRVTLRCSPRSGDLSVYWYQQSLDQGLQFLIQYYNGEERAKGNILERFSAQQFPDLHSELNLSSLELGDSALYFCASSVVSGNTEAFFGQGTRLTVV.

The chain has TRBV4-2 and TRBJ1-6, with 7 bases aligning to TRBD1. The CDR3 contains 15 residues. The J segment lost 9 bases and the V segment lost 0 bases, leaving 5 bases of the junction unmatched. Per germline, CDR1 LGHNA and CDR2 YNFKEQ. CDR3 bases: TGTGCCAGCAGCCAAGACCGAGACAGGGTTTCACCCCTCCACTTT. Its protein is CASSQDRDRVSPLHF.

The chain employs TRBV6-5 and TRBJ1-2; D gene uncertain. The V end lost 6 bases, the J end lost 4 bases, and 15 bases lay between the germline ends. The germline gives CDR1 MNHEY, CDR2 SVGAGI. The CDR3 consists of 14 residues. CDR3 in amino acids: CASRDEGGGYGYTF. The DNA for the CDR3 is TGTGCCAGCAGAGACGAGGGAGGAGGCTATGGCTACACCTTC.

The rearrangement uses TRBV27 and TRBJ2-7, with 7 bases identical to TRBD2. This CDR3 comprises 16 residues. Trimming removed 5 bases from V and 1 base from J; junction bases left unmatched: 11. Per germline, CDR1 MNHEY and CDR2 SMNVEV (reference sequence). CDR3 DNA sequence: TGTGCCAGCAGTCTAAAGGCGGCGGGGGAATCCTACGAGCAGTACTTC. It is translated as CASSLKAAGESYEQYF.

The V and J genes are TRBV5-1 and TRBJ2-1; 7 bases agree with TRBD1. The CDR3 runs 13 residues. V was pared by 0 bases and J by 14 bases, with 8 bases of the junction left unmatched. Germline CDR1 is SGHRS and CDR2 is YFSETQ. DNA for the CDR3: TGCGCCAGCAGCTTGGATCCTGGGACAGACAAGTTCTTC. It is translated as CASSLDPGTDKFF. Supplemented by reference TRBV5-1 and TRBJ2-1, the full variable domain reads KAGVTQTPRYLIKTRGQQVTLSCSPISGHRSVSWYQQTPGQGLQFLFEYFSETQRNKGNFPGRFSGRQFSNSRSEMNVSTLELGDSALYLCASSLDPGTDKFFGPGTRLTVL.

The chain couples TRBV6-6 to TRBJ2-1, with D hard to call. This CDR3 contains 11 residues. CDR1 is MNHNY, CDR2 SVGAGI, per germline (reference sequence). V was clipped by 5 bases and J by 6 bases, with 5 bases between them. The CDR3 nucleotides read TGTGCCAGCAGTACGGGCAATGAGCAGTTCTTC. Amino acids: CASSTGNEQFF.

This chain's CDR3 is CASSYLRAGADTQYF. CDR3 nucleotides: TGTGCCAGCAGTTACTTGAGAGCGGGAGCAGATACGCAGTATTTT. This chain connects TRBV6-6 to TRBJ2-3; 8 positions agree with TRBD2. Germline V gene data show CDR1 as MNHNY and CDR2 as SVGAGI (reference sequence). The V segment lost 1 base and the J segment 4 bases; nucleotides outside the gene matches: 4. The CDR3 consists of 15 residues.